This passage covers 16 T cell receptor beta chains from one sample sequenced in a study of Ad26.COV2.S vaccination and SARS-CoV-2 variants. Regarding treatment: roughly 20 received Ad26.COV2.S at low or high dose, single or two shots; roughly five received placebo; per-sample allocation not given. Day 63 following the first vaccine or placebo injection was when the samples were taken. Libraries were prepared by immunoSEQ multiplex PCR; TCRdb keeps only in-frame clonotypes and omits some of them. The sample lists 200,000 to 250,000 clones, more than 75% occurring once. The specimen was peripheral blood, collected in a trial of Ad26.COV2.S vaccine versus placebo. Receptor source: a person between 18 and 65 years old who received the Ad26.COV2.S COVID-19 vaccine or a placebo.

V usage is TRBV30 and J usage is TRBJ1-5; D is possibly TRBD1 (5 bases). The CDR3 is 14 amino acids. The V and J ends lost 0 bases and 1 base respectively, with 7 bases between them. Germline V gene data show CDR1 as GTSNPN and CDR2 as SVGIG (reference sequence). In DNA form, the CDR3 reads TGTGCCTGGAGTGTTTGGGGGAGCAATCAGCCCCAGCATTTT. Translation: CAWSVWGSNQPQHF. Based on the CDR3 plus reference TRBV30 and TRBJ1-5, the full variable domain is SQTIHQWPATLVQPVGSPLSLECTVEGTSNPNLYWYRQAAGRGLQLLFYSVGIGQISSEVPQNLSASRPQDRQFILSSKKLLLSDSGFYLCAWSVWGSNQPQHFGDGTRLSIL.

This rearrangement joins TRBV14 to TRBJ2-5; D uncertain. Trimming removed 1 base at V and 0 bases at J, with 12 bases between. CDR1 is SGHDN and CDR2 is FVKESK in the germline V gene. The CDR3 consists of 16 residues. The CDR3 spells CASSQGRWPDQETQYF. CDR3 DNA sequence: TGTGCCAGCAGCCAAGGGCGATGGCCGGACCAAGAGACCCAGTACTTC. Combining the CDR3 with reference TRBV14 and TRBJ2-5 gives the whole variable domain EAGVTQFPSHSVIEKGQTVTLRCDPISGHDNLYWYRRVMGKEIKFLLHFVKESKQDESGMPNNRFLAERTGGTYSTLKVQPAELEDSGVYFCASSQGRWPDQETQYFGPGTRLLVL.

The rearrangement joins TRBV28 to TRBJ1-2; weak D call: TRBD1 (6 bases). The CDR3 sequence is 11 residues long. Germline-derived CDR1 and CDR2 are MDHEN and SYDVKM. The V and J ends lost 10 bases and 4 bases respectively, with 10 bases between them. In nucleotides, the CDR3 is TGTGCCAACAGGGATGCCTATGGCTACACCTTC. It encodes CANRDAYGYTF.

This clone has a single count. The chain couples TRBV7-2 to TRBJ1-1; the match to TRBD1 covers 8 bases. This CDR3 has 15 residues. Germline trimming cut 1 base from V and 0 bases from J; bases unmatched to any gene: 1. CDR1 SGHTA and CDR2 FQGNSA come from the germline V gene. The CDR3 nucleotides read TGTGCCAGCAGCTTAGGGACAGGGATGAACACTGAAGCTTTCTTT. This sequence encodes CASSLGTGMNTEAFF.

Only one count was recorded for this clone. The chain joins TRBV28 to TRBJ2-3; D is perhaps TRBD1 or TRBD2 (5 bases each). V was trimmed by 4 bases and J by 3 bases, leaving 14 bases between them. The length of the CDR3 is 15 residues. CDR1 is MDHEN and CDR2 is SYDVKM in the germline V gene. The CDR3 DNA is TGTGCCAGCAGTTCCCGAGGGGTAGGGACAGATACGCAGTATTTT. Residues: CASSSRGVGTDTQYF.

The chain employs TRBV5-8 and TRBJ2-7; D gene ambiguous. V gave up 0 bases and J gave up 0 bases, with 7 bases separating them. Germline CDR1 reads SGHTS; CDR2 reads YDEGEE. The CDR3 runs 14 residues. The chain's CDR3 is CASSLGHSSYEQYF. In DNA form, the CDR3 reads TGTGCCAGCAGCTTGGGCCACTCCTCCTACGAGCAGTACTTC.

This chain connects TRBV3-1 (or the pseudogene TRBV3-2) to TRBJ1-1, with no clear D. Germline lookup yields CDR1 LGHDT and CDR2 YNNKEL (reference sequence). V lost 4 bases and J lost 1, with 13 bases in between. The CDR3 consists of 15 residues. CDR3: CASSPFAAENTEAFF. The CDR3, as DNA: TGTGCCAGCAGCCCCTTTGCGGCAGAGAACACTGAAGCTTTCTTT.

The rearrangement uses TRBV21-1 and TRBJ1-6; TRBD1, as called in the table, went unchecked against the DNA. TRBV21-1 is a listed pseudogene. CDR3 length equals 18 residues. CDR3 nucleotides: TGTGCCAGCAGCAAACTTCTGATAGACACTTTTTATAATTCACCCCTCCACTTT. It encodes CASSKLLIDTFYNSPLHF.

The chain joins TRBV5-1 to TRBJ1-4; D remains ambiguous. Trimming pared 1 base from V and 2 bases from J, leaving 6 bases between. The CDR3 extends over 14 amino acids. In germline, CDR1 is SGHRS, CDR2 YFSETQ. The DNA for the CDR3 is TGCGCCAGCAGCTTGTTTATGACTAATGAAAAACTGTTTTTT. This gives the protein CASSLFMTNEKLFF.

The gene calls are TRBV28 and TRBJ1-1; D is ambiguous. V gave up 4 bases and J gave up 3 bases, with 18 bases separating them. Germline assignment: CDR1 MDHEN and CDR2 SYDVKM. The CDR3 is 16 amino acids. DNA for the CDR3: TGTGCCAGCAGTTATTGGACGGACCCACGGGACACTGAAGCTTTCTTT. Translated: CASSYWTDPRDTEAFF.

The chain has TRBV5-5 and TRBJ2-3; no reliable D call. Germline values: CDR1 SGHKS, CDR2 YYEKEE (reference sequence). V lost 4 bases and J 9 bases, leaving 6 bases between the germline ends. The CDR3 sequence is 10 residues long. CDR3 DNA: TGTGCCAGCAGCCCCCCGACGCAGTATTTT. It yields the protein CASSPPTQYF.

The CDR3 is CASSFYRGISTGELFF. In DNA form, the CDR3 reads TGTGCCAGCAGTTTTTACAGGGGGATTTCCACCGGGGAGCTGTTTTTT. The J gene is TRBJ2-2, the V gene TRBV28; 8 bases are a match to TRBD1. The CDR3 is made up of 16 amino acids. Germline CDR1 MDHEN, CDR2 SYDVKM. V dropped 3 bases and J dropped 4; count of bases not matched to a gene: 7.

V usage is TRBV11-1 and J usage is TRBJ2-5, with unresolved D. CDR1 is SGHAT, CDR2 FQDESV, per germline (reference sequence). CDR3 length equals 11 residues. The V gene lost 3 bases and the J gene lost 3 bases, with 2 bases spanning the gap. The CDR3: CASSFEETQYF. The CDR3 DNA is TGTGCCAGCAGCTTTGAAGAGACCCAGTACTTC.

This rearrangement joins TRBV7-3 to TRBJ2-7; TRBD2 aligns across 9 bases. The trim removed 3 bases at V and 4 bases at J, leaving 13 bases unmatched. Germline CDR1 is SGHTA and CDR2 is FQGTGA. CDR3 length: 17 amino acids. CDR3 DNA sequence: TGTGCCAGCAGCTTTCCAACGACTAGCGGCGCCCTGTACGAGCAGTACTTC. Translated, it gives CASSFPTTSGALYEQYF. Full variable domain (outside the CDR3, taken from reference TRBV7-3 and TRBJ2-7): GAGVSQTPSNKVTEKGKYVELRCDPISGHTALYWYRQSLGQGPEFLIYFQGTGAADDSGLPNDRFFAVRPEGSVSTLKIQRTERGDSAVYLCASSFPTTSGALYEQYFGPGTRLTVT.

This clone showed up just once. This CDR3 is CASSALAGGQETQYF. The DNA for the CDR3 is TGTGCCAGCAGCGCCCTAGCGGGAGGGCAAGAGACCCAGTACTTC. The chain is built from TRBV9 and TRBJ2-5; 12 nucleotides agree with TRBD2. V trimming: 3 bases; J trimming: 2 bases; junction bases outside the gene matches: 2. Germline CDR1 is SGDLS and CDR2 is YYNGEE. The CDR3 sequence is 15 residues long.

This clone was detected once. V gene TRBV11-3 combines with J gene TRBJ2-1; TRBD2 aligns across 10 bases. Germline-derived CDR1 and CDR2 are SGHNT and YENEEA. The CDR3 sequence is 16 residues long. V was pared by 1 base and J by 5 bases, with 5 bases of the junction left unmatched. The CDR3: CASSLVTSGFNNEQFF. CDR3 nucleotides: TGTGCCAGCAGCTTAGTGACTAGCGGGTTTAACAATGAGCAGTTCTTC.